Below, 28 T cell receptor beta chains from the same sample are listed, as sequenced in a study of monozygotic twins with cystic fibrosis. The data were produced by immunoSEQ multiplex PCR, yet TCRdb's version contains in-frame clones alone and is incomplete. The table has some 35,000 clones, approximately 90% seen once. Sequencing was carried out using blood. The source of these receptors is a boy aged 2 to 10 with cystic fibrosis.

This chain connects TRBV9 to TRBJ1-6; D call uncertain. V lost 7 bases, J lost 10 bases, and 12 bases lay in between. This CDR3 contains 12 residues. Germline assignment: CDR1 SGDLS and CDR2 YYNGEE. CDR3 loop: CASGSSRSPLHF. CDR3 coding DNA: TGTGCCAGCGGCAGCTCTCGATCACCCCTCCACTTT. Complete variable domain (other parts from reference TRBV9 and TRBJ1-6): DSGVTQTPKHLITATGQRVTLRCSPRSGDLSVYWYQQSLDQGLQFLIQYYNGEERAKGNILERFSAQQFPDLHSELNLSSLELGDSALYFCASGSSRSPLHFGNGTRLTVT.

V gene TRBV7-2 combines with J gene TRBJ2-5; possible D gene TRBD2, 5 bases. Germline V lookup: CDR1 SGHTA, CDR2 FQGNSA. V dropped 1 base and J dropped 2 bases, with 11 bases sitting between them. The CDR3 has 15 amino acids. CDR3 DNA: TGTGCCAGCAGCTTAGGTTACGGGAAACAAGAGACCCAGTACTTC. Translated, it gives CASSLGYGKQETQYF.

This chain joins TRBV7-8 and TRBJ1-5, with D possibly TRBD1 on 5 matching bases. This CDR3 is 14 amino acids long. Germline V lookup: CDR1 SGHVS, CDR2 FQNEAQ. Trimming took 5 bases from V and 4 from J, leaving 12 bases between them. CDR3 bases: TGTGCCAGCAGCCCCCTGGGGGGGAATCAGCCCCAGCATTTT. Its translation: CASSPLGGNQPQHF.

V is TRBV5-4 and J is TRBJ1-2; 9 bases line up with TRBD1. J was trimmed by 4 bases and V by 2 bases; bases with no gene match: 3. The length of the CDR3 is 14 residues. The V gene's germline CDR1 is SGHNT and CDR2 YYREEE (reference sequence). CDR3 sequence: CASSFLQGAYGYTF. CDR3 coding DNA: TGTGCCAGCAGCTTTCTACAGGGGGCCTATGGCTACACCTTC.

The CDR3 loop is CASSEVAGQETQYF. CDR3 DNA: TGTGCCAGCAGTGAAGTGGCGGGTCAAGAGACCCAGTACTTC. The genes are TRBV2 and TRBJ2-5; D is perhaps TRBD2 (5 bases). The V gene lost 1 base and the J gene lost 2 bases, with 8 bases spanning the gap. The CDR3 consists of 14 residues. Germline CDR1 reads SNHLY; CDR2 reads FYNNEI. Complete variable domain (other parts from reference TRBV2 and TRBJ2-5): EPEVTQTPSHQVTQMGQEVILRCVPISNHLYFYWYRQILGQKVEFLVSFYNNEISEKSEIFDDQFSVERPDGSNFTLKIRSTKLEDSAMYFCASSEVAGQETQYFGPGTRLLVL.

The chain carries TRBV2 and TRBJ1-2, with 7 positions matching TRBD1. Trimming at V came to 6 bases and at J to 3 bases, leaving 7 bases not matched to a gene. The CDR3 is 14 amino acids. Germline CDR1 reads SNHLY; CDR2 reads FYNNEI. The CDR3 spells CASSAWTGDYGYTF. In nucleotides, the CDR3 is TGTGCCAGCAGCGCCTGGACAGGAGACTATGGCTACACCTTC.

V is TRBV19 and J is TRBJ1-2, with unresolved D. The CDR3 extends over 13 amino acids. V shed 2 bases and J shed 4 bases, with 8 bases lying between them. Germline V gene sequence: CDR1 LNHDA, CDR2 SQIVND (reference sequence). This chain's CDR3 is CASSITESYGYTF. In DNA, the CDR3 is TGTGCCAGTAGTATAACGGAGAGCTATGGCTACACCTTC.

V and J are TRBV27 and TRBJ1-5; D unresolved. The CDR3 is made up of 12 amino acids. Trimming removed 5 bases at V and 6 bases at J, with 8 bases between. Germline V gene sequence: CDR1 MNHEY, CDR2 SMNVEV (reference sequence). This chain's CDR3 is CASSKMGQPQHF. In DNA, the CDR3 is TGTGCCAGCAGTAAAATGGGTCAGCCCCAGCATTTT.

This chain connects TRBV7-9 to TRBJ2-7, with 7 bases that match TRBD1. The V segment lost 5 bases and the J segment 2 bases; nucleotides outside the gene matches: 9. CDR3 size: 15 residues. CDR1 is SEHNR and CDR2 is FQNEAQ in the germline V gene (reference sequence). The CDR3 bases are TGTGCCAGCAGCGGGGGACAGTCTTCCACCTACGAGCAGTACTTC. Protein sequence: CASSGGQSSTYEQYF.

The chain couples TRBV9 to TRBJ2-2; D not certain. This CDR3 has 14 amino acids. Germline V gives CDR1 SGDLS, CDR2 YYNGEE. The ends were cut back, 4 bases at V and 5 bases at J, with 12 bases in the middle. The CDR3 here is CASSPIFRTGELFF. The CDR3 coding sequence is TGTGCCAGCAGCCCGATTTTCCGGACCGGGGAGCTGTTTTTT.

The rearrangement uses TRBV7-2 and TRBJ1-6; TRBD1 matches at 8 bases. The CDR3 has 14 residues. V lost 4 bases to trimming and J lost 8 bases; unmatched junction nucleotides: 4. Germline V gene lookup returns CDR1 SGHTA and CDR2 FQGNSA. CDR3 DNA: TGTGCCAGCAGCTATGACAGGGGTTATTCACCCCTCCACTTT. Protein sequence: CASSYDRGYSPLHF.

This sequence joins TRBV18 and TRBJ1-1; possible D gene TRBD1, 6 bases. V was pared by 3 bases and J by 2 bases, with 13 bases between. This CDR3 is built from 15 residues. Germline V gene lookup returns CDR1 KGHSH and CDR2 LQKENI. The CDR3 DNA follows: TGTGCCAGCTCACCCCTGGTTGGGACAAACACTGAAGCTTTCTTT. Translated, it gives CASSPLVGTNTEAFF.

The chain joins TRBV14 to TRBJ1-1; D is undetermined. The germline V gene has CDR1 SGHDN and CDR2 FVKESK. This CDR3 contains 16 residues. The V and J ends lost 4 bases and 7 bases respectively, with 22 bases between them. CDR3 coding DNA: TGTGCCAGCAGCCCCCTAGGACCCCTGGGGATCGGTGAAGCTTTCTTT. Translating gives CASSPLGPLGIGEAFF.

The CDR3 region is CASSSAGANEQFF. CDR3 DNA: TGTGCCAGCAGCTCCGCGGGGGCCAATGAGCAGTTCTTC. This rearrangement joins TRBV7-9 to TRBJ2-1; D is possibly TRBD2 (7 bases). Germline values: CDR1 SEHNR, CDR2 FQNEAQ (reference sequence). V lost 4 bases, J lost 6 bases, and 10 bases lay in between. The CDR3 covers 13 residues.

In nucleotides, the CDR3 is TGTGCCAGCAGCTTAGGGACTGCGGATCTCGGCTATGGCTACACCTTC. Protein: CASSLGTADLGYGYTF. The chain has TRBV7-2 and TRBJ1-2; D gene unclear. Between the trimmed V and J ends, which lost 1 base and 4 bases, there was a span of 16 bases. Germline CDR1 and CDR2: SGHTA and FQGNSA. The CDR3 totals 16 residues.

The genes are TRBV20-1 and TRBJ1-4; a possible D gene is TRBD1 (6 bases). This CDR3 is built from 11 residues. The ends were cut back, 8 bases at V and 8 bases at J, with 12 bases in the middle. Germline V gene lookup returns CDR1 DFQATT and CDR2 SNEGSKA (reference sequence). CDR3: CSSGTGEKLFF. CDR3 sequence (DNA): TGCAGTTCGGGAACAGGGGAAAAACTGTTTTTT.

V is TRBV5-4 and J is TRBJ2-5; D is unresolved. Germline V lookup: CDR1 SGHNT, CDR2 YYREEE (reference sequence). The CDR3 has 12 residues. Trimming shortened V by 1 base and J by 5 bases, and 6 bases separated the two germline ends. CDR3 sequence (DNA): TGTGCCAGCAGCTTGTGGTTGGAGACCCAGTACTTC. This gives the protein CASSLWLETQYF.

This rearrangement joins TRBV4-2 to TRBJ2-7, with a tentative D call TRBD1 (5 bases). CDR3 length: 18 residues. The germline gives CDR1 LGHNA, CDR2 YNFKEQ. V shed 0 bases and J shed 5 bases, with 23 bases lying between them. DNA for the CDR3: TGTGCCAGCAGCCAAGAAAGGGTTGGGTGGCAGGGTATCAACGAGCAGTACTTC. Its protein product is CASSQERVGWQGINEQYF.

The chain uses TRBV27 and TRBJ2-2; 15 bases are a match to TRBD2. This CDR3 spans 17 amino acids. Germline trimming cut 6 bases from V and 5 bases from J; bases unmatched to any gene: 7. Germline CDR1 MNHEY, CDR2 SMNVEV (reference sequence). The CDR3 loop reads CASRGTSGGLWTGELFF. In DNA, the CDR3 is TGTGCCAGCAGAGGGACTAGCGGGGGGCTTTGGACCGGGGAGCTGTTTTTT.

This chain links TRBV6-1 with TRBJ2-7; D gene unclear. Trimming removed 7 bases from V and 3 bases from J, with 13 bases in between. The germline V gene has CDR1 MNHNS and CDR2 SASEGT. The CDR3 covers 13 residues. As DNA, the CDR3 is TGTGCCAGCAATAATGGGGAAGTCTACGAGCAGTACTTC. Translating gives CASNNGEVYEQYF.

V is TRBV7-6 and J is TRBJ2-1; 10 nucleotides agree with TRBD2. CDR1 is SGHVS, CDR2 FNYEAQ, per germline. The CDR3 has 15 residues. With 6 bases clipped from V and 4 bases from J, the junction kept 6 bases outside the gene matches. CDR3 sequence reads: CASSLAGALYNEQFF. Written as DNA, the CDR3 is TGTGCCAGCAGTCTAGCGGGGGCCCTGTACAATGAGCAGTTCTTC.

This clone was seen just once. V is TRBV27 and J is TRBJ2-1; D remains unclear. CDR3 length: 15 amino acids. Looked up from germline, CDR1 is MNHEY and CDR2 is SMNVEV (reference sequence). V was cut by 3 bases and J by 0 bases, with 9 bases left in between. CDR3 nucleotide sequence: TGTGCCAGCAGTTTCCGGGCCAGCTCCTACAATGAGCAGTTCTTC. It encodes CASSFRASSYNEQFF.

The chain has TRBV7-2 and TRBJ1-1; 8 bases are shared with TRBD1. V shed 5 bases, J shed 10 bases, and the junction held 15 bases outside the gene matches. This CDR3 has 15 residues. Germline CDR1 reads SGHTA; CDR2 reads FQGNSA. The CDR3 bases are TGTGCCAGCAGCCCTCCTGGGACAGGATTTGCCTCAGCTTTCTTT. Protein product: CASSPPGTGFASAFF.

In this sample, this clone turned up once. The CDR3 loop reads CASSPTGAGGNTIYF. The DNA for the CDR3 is TGTGCCAGCAGTCCTACGGGGGCAGGAGGAAACACCATATATTTT. V is TRBV7-2 and J is TRBJ1-3, with D tentatively TRBD1 (6 bases). CDR1 SGHTA and CDR2 FQGNSA come from the germline V gene. CDR3 length: 15 amino acids. Deletions cut 6 bases from V and 4 bases from J, with 16 bases between.

V and J are TRBV19 and TRBJ2-2; D call uncertain. Germline CDR1 and CDR2: LNHDA and SQIVND (reference sequence). The CDR3 is 13 amino acids. Trimming pared 2 bases from V and 1 base from J, leaving 2 bases between. Here the CDR3 reads CASSIKNTGELFF. For the CDR3, the DNA is TGTGCCAGTAGTATAAAGAACACCGGGGAGCTGTTTTTT.

The rearrangement links TRBV7-9 to TRBJ2-5; tentative D call: TRBD2 (7 bases). Looked up from germline, CDR1 is SEHNR and CDR2 is FQNEAQ (reference sequence). The germline V and J ends were trimmed by 6 bases and 4 bases, with 18 bases remaining between them. This CDR3 spans 15 amino acids. The chain's CDR3 is CASSSEGGPRETQYF. CDR3 nucleotides: TGTGCCAGCAGTTCAGAGGGGGGGCCCCGAGAGACCCAGTACTTC.

The chain employs TRBV9 and TRBJ1-2; possible D gene TRBD1, 5 bases. The CDR3 runs 18 residues. The V end lost 0 bases, the J end lost 5 bases, and 23 bases lay between the germline ends. CDR1 and CDR2 from the germline V gene are SGDLS and YYNGEE. Written as DNA, the CDR3 is TGTGCCAGCAGCGTAGAATCTCTTACGGGGCGACTAAGATATGGCTACACCTTC. Protein: CASSVESLTGRLRYGYTF.

The rearrangement links TRBV6-5 to TRBJ2-7; D not resolved. The CDR3 covers 12 residues. Germline CDR1 reads MNHEY; CDR2 reads SVGAGI. The ends were cut back, 0 bases at V and 5 bases at J, with 5 bases in the middle. DNA for the CDR3: TGTGCCAGCAGTTACTCAGGGCACGAGCAGTACTTC. Protein sequence: CASSYSGHEQYF.